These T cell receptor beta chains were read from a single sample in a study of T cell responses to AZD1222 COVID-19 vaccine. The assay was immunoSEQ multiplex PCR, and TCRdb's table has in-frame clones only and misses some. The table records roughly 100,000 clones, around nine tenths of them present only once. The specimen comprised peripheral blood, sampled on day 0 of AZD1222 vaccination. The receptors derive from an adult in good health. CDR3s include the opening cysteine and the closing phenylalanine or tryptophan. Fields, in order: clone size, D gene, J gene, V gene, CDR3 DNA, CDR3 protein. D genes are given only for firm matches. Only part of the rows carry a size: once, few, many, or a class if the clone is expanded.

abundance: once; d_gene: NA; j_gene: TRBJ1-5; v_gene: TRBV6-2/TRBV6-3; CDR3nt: TGTGCCAGCAGTTACTCGATGGGCAGCAATCAGCCCCAGCATTTT; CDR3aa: CASSYSMGSNQPQHF
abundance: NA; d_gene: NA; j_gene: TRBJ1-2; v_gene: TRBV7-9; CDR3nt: TGTGCCAGCAGCGCCGGAGGGGGATATGGCTACACCTTC; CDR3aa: CASSAGGGYGYTF
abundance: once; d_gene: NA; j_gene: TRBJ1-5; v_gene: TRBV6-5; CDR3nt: TGTGCCAGCAGTTACTCGTTGGATCAGCCCCAGCATTTT; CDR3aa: CASSYSLDQPQHF
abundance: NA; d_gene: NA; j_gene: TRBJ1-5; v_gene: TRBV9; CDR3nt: TGTGCCAGCAGCGTAGGGTGGGACATCCATCAGCCCCAGCATTTT; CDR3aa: CASSVGWDIHQPQHF
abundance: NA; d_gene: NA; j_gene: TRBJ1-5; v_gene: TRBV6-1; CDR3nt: TGTGCCAGCAGTGAATACGGGGTAGACTATCAGCCCCAGCATTTT; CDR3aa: CASSEYGVDYQPQHF
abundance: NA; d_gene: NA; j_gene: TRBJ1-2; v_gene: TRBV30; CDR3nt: TGTGCCTGGAGTGCCAACTATGGCTACACCTTC; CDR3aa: CAWSANYGYTF
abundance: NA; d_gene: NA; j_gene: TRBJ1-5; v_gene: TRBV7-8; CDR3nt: TGTGCCAGCAGCTTAATTAGGGGTCCAGGGCAGCCCCAGCATTTT; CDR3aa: CASSLIRGPGQPQHF
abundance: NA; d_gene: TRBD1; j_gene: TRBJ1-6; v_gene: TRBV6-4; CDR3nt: TGTGCCAGCAGTGACGGGACAGAAGATTCACCCCTCCACTTT; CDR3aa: CASSDGTEDSPLHF
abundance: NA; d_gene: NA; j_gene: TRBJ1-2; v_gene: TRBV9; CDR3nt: TGTGCCAGCAGCGCCGGGACGCCTTATGGCTACACCTTC; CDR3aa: CASSAGTPYGYTF
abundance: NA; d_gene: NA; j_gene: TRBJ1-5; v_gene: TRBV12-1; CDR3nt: TGTGCCAGCAGCTCAATTAGGGGGTGGCCAAACAATCAGCCCCAGCATTTT; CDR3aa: CASSSIRGWPNNQPQHF
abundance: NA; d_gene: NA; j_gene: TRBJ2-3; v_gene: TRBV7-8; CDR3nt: TGTGCCAGCAGCTTAGCGCTGGTAGGGGTGGCAGATACGCAGTATTTT; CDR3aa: CASSLALVGVADTQYF
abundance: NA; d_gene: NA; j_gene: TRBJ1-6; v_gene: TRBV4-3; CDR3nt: TGCGCCAGCAGCCAGGGCTCGTTTTTTTCCCAAAATTCACCCCTCCACTTT; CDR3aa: CASSQGSFFSQNSPLHF
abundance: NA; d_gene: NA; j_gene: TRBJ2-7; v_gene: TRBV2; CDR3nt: TGTGCCAGCAACCGGGACCGAGTTTCCTACGAGCAGTACTTC; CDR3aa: CASNRDRVSYEQYF
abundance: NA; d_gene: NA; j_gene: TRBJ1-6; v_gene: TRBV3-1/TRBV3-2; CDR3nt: TGTGCCAGCAGCCAGCTGGGTCCTAATTCACCCCTCCACTTT; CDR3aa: CASSQLGPNSPLHF
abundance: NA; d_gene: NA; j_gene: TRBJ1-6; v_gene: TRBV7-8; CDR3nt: TGTGCCAGCAGCTTAAGCCCCGGCCGGGGGCGGGTGAATTCACCCCTCCACTTT; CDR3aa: CASSLSPGRGRVNSPLHF
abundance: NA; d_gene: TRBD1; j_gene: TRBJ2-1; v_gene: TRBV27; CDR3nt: TGTGCCAGTCAGGGGGCCCCCCCTGGTGAGCAGTTCTTC; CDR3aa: CASQGAPPGEQFF
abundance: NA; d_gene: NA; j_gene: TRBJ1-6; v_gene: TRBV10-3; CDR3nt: TGTGCCATCACCTCGGACGCTACTTCACCCCTCCACTTT; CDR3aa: CAITSDATSPLHF
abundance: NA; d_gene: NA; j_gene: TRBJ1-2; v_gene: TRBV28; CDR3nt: TGTGCCACCGGTGATGTGAATGGCTACACCTTC; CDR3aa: CATGDVNGYTF
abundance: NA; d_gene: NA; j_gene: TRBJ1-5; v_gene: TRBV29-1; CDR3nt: TGCAGCGTACGCTCACAGGGCCAGCCCCAGCATTTT; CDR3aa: CSVRSQGQPQHF
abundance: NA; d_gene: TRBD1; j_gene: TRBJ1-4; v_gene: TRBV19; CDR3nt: TGTGCCAGTAGTATACAGGGGGCAACTAATGAAAAACTGTTTTTT; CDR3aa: CASSIQGATNEKLFF
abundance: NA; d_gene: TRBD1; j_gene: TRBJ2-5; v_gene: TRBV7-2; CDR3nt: TGTGCCAGCAGCAGGCTGGGGCAGGGGGTAATAAGGGAGACCCAGTACTTC; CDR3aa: CASSRLGQGVIRETQYF
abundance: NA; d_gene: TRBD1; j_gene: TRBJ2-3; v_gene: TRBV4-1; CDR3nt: TGCGCCAGCAGCCAAATAACAGGGGATGGCACAGATACGCAGTATTTT; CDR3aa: CASSQITGDGTDTQYF
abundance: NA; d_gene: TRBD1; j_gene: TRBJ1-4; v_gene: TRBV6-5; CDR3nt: TGTGCCAGCAGTCTGGACAGGGGGCTAGCAAAACTGTTTTTT; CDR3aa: CASSLDRGLAKLFF
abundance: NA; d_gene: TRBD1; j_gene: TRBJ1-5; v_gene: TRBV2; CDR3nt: TGTGCCAGCACACAGGGGGCGAATCAGCCCCAGCATTTT; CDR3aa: CASTQGANQPQHF
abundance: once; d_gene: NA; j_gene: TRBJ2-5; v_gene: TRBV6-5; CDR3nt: TGTGCCAGCAGCTCTCGTGGGGGGGCTGACGAGACCCAGTACTTC; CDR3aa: CASSSRGGADETQYF
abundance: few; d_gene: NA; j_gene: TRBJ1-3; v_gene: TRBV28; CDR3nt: TGTGCCAGCAGAGTTAGGGGGGTACGGTACACCATATATTTT; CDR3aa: CASRVRGVRYTIYF
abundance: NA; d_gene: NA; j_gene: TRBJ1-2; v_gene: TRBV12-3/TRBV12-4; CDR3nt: TGTGCCAGCAGTTTTAACCCCTATGGCTACACCTTC; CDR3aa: CASSFNPYGYTF
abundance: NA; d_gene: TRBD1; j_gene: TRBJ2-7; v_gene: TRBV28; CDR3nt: TGTGCCACCCGGACAGGGACTCTCTACGAGCAGTACTTC; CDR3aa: CATRTGTLYEQYF
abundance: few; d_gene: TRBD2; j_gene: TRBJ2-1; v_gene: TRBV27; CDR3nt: TGTGCCAGCATCAAAATAGGGGAGGGTCGTTACAATGAGCAGTTCTTC; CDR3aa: CASIKIGEGRYNEQFF
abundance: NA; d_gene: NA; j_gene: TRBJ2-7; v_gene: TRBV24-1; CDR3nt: TGTGCCACCAGTGATTCAGCGGTCTCCTACGAGCAGTACTTC; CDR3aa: CATSDSAVSYEQYF
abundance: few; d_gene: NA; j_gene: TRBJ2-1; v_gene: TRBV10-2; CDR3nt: TGCGCCAGCAGTGAGTCATTCCTTGGGGACAATGAGCAGTTCTTC; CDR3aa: CASSESFLGDNEQFF
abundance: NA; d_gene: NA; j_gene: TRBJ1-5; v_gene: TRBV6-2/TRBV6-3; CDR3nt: TGTGCCAGCAGTACGACAGAAAATCAGCCCCAGCATTTT; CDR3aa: CASSTTENQPQHF
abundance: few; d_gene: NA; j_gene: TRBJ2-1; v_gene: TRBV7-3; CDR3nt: TGTGCCAGCAGCTCTCAGGGGAGCTCCTACAATGAGCAGTTCTTC; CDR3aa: CASSSQGSSYNEQFF
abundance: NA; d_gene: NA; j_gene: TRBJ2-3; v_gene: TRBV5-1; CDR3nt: TGCGCCAGCAAGGGGGGATCGGGGTTTACAGATACGCAGTATTTT; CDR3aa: CASKGGSGFTDTQYF
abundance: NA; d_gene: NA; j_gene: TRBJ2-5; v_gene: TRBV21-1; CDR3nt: TGTGCCAGCAGCGTCCCGCATCGGGGGGCCCAAGAGACCCAGTACTTC; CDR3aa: CASSVPHRGAQETQYF
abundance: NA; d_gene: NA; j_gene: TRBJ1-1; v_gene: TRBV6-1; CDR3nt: TGTGCCAGCAGTGAAGCGGCAGAGAACACTGAAGCTTTCTTT; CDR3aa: CASSEAAENTEAFF
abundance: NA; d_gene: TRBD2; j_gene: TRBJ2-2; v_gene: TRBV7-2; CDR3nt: TGTGCCAGCAGCTTAGCGCGAGGTAGCGGGGGGACGGACACCGGGGAGCTGTTTTTT; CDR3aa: CASSLARGSGGTDTGELFF
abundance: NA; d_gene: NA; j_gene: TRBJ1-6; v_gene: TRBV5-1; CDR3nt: TGCGCCAGCAGCTTGGGGCAGGGGAGGGGTTCACCCCTCCACTTT; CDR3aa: CASSLGQGRGSPLHF
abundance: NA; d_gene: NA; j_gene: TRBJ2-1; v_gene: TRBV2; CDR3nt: TGTGCCAGCAGAGTTGATAGCCCCTTTTATGAGCAGTTCTTC; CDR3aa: CASRVDSPFYEQFF
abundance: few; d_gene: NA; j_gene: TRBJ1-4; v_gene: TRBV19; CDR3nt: TGTGCCAGTACAAGGGCAACTAATGAAAAACTGTTTTTT; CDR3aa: CASTRATNEKLFF
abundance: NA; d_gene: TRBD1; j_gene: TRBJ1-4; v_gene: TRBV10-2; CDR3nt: TGCGCCAGCAGTGTCTCAGTCACATCAGGGGGGATAGGGGAAAAACTGTTTTTT; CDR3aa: CASSVSVTSGGIGEKLFF
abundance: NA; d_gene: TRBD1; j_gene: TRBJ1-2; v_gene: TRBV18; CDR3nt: TGTGCCAGCTCACCGGGACAGCCTAACTATGGCTACACCTTC; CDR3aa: CASSPGQPNYGYTF
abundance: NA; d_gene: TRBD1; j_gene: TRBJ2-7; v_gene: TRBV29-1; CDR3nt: TGCAGCGTTGAAGTGTCGGGACAGGGTATCGCGGTCTACGAGCAGTACTTC; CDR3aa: CSVEVSGQGIAVYEQYF
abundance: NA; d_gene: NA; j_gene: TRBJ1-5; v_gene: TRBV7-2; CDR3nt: TGTGCCAGCAGCTTAGCGGGGGAAAACAATCAGCCCCAGCATTTT; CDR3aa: CASSLAGENNQPQHF
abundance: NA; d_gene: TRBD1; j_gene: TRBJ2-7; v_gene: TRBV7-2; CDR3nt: TGTGCCAGCAGCTCACCGGGGGGACAGGGGGCGGGCGAGCAGTACTTC; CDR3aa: CASSSPGGQGAGEQYF
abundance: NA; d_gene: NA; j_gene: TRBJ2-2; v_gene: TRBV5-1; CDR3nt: TGCGCCAGCAGCTTGGAGGGGCGTAGCACCGGGGAGCTGTTTTTT; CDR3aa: CASSLEGRSTGELFF
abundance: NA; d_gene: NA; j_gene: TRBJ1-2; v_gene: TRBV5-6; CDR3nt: TGTGCCAGCAGCAGAGGAACCGAAGCTAACTATGGCTACACCTTC; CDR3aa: CASSRGTEANYGYTF
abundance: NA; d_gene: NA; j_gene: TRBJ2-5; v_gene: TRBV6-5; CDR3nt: TGTGCCAGCAGGCCCAGGGACGTCTTCCAAGAGACCCAGTACTTC; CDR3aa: CASRPRDVFQETQYF
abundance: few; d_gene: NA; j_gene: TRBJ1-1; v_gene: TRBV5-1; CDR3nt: TGCGCCAGCAGCTTGGACGCAGGGCCACACACTGAAGCTTTCTTT; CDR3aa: CASSLDAGPHTEAFF
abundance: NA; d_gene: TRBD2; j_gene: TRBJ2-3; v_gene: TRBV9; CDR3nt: TGTGCCAGCAGCGTAGCTGGGACTAGCGACCACACAGATACGCAGTATTTT; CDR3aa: CASSVAGTSDHTDTQYF
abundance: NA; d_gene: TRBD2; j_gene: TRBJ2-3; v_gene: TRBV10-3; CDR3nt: TGTGCCATCAGTGAGTCGGGAAGCGGGGGTTGGGGTACGCAGTATTTT; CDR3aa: CAISESGSGGWGTQYF